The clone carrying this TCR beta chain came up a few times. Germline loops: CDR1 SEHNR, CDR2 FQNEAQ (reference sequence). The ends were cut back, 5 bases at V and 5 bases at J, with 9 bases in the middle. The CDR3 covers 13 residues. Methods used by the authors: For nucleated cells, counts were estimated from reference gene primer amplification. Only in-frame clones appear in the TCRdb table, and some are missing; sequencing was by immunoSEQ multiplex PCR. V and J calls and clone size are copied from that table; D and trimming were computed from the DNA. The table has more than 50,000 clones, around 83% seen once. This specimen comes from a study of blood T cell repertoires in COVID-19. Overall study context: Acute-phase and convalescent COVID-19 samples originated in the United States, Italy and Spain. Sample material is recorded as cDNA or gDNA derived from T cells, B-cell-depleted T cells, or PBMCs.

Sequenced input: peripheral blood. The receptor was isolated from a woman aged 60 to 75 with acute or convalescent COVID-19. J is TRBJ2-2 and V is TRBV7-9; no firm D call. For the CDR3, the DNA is TGTGCCAGCAGCACCAGCGAGACCGGGGAGCTGTTTTTT. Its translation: CASSTSETGELFF.